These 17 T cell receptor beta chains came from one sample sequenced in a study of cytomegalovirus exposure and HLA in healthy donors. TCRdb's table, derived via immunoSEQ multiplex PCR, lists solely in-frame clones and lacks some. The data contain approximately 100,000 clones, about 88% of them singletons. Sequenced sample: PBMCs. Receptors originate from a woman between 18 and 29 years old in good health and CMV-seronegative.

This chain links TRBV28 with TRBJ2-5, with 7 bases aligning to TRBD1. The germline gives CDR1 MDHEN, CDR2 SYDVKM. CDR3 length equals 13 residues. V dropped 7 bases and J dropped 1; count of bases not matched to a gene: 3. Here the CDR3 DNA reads TGTGCCAGCACTCGGGACAGCCAAGAGACCCAGTACTTC. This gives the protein CASTRDSQETQYF.

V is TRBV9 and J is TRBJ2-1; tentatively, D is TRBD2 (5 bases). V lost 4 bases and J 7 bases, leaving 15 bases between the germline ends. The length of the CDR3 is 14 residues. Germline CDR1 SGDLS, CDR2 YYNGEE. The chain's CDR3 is CASSPEGSWNEQFF. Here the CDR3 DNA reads TGTGCCAGCAGCCCGGAAGGGAGTTGGAATGAGCAGTTCTTC.

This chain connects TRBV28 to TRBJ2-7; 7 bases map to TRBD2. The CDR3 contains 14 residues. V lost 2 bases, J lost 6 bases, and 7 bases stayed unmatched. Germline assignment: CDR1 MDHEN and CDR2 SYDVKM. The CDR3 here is CASSLRLASVEQYF. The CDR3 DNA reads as TGTGCCAGCAGTTTAAGACTAGCTTCCGTCGAGCAGTACTTC.

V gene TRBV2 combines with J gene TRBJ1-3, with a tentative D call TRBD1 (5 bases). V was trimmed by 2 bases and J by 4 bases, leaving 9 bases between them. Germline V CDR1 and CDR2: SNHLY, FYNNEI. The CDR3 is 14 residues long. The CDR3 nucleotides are TGTGCCAGCAGTGAATCAGGGTACGGAAACACCATATATTTT. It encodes CASSESGYGNTIYF.

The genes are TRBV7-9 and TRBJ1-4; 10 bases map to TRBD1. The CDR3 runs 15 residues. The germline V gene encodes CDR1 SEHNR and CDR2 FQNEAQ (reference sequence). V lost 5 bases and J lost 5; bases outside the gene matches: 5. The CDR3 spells CASSIRQGANEKLFF. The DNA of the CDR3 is TGTGCCAGCAGCATAAGACAGGGGGCGAATGAAAAACTGTTTTTT.

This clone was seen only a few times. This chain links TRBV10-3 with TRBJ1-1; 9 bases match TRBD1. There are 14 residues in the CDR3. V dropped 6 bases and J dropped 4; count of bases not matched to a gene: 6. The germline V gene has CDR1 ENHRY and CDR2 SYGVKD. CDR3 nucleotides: TGTGCCATCAGCCAACAGGGGGCGAGCACTGAAGCTTTCTTT. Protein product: CAISQQGASTEAFF.

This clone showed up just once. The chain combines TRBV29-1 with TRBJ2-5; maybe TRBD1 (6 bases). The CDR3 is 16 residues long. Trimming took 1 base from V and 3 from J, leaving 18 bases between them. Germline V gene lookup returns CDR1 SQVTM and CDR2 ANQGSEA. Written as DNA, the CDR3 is TGCAGCGTTGAAGGGGGGCAGACGATCGCGAAAGAGACCCAGTACTTC. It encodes CSVEGGQTIAKETQYF.

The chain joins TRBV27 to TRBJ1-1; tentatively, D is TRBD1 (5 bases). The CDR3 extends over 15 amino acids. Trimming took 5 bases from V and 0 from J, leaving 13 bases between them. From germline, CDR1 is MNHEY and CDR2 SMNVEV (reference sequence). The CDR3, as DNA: TGTGCCAGCAGTCCCGCCGGGGGTCTGAACACTGAAGCTTTCTTT. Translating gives CASSPAGGLNTEAFF.

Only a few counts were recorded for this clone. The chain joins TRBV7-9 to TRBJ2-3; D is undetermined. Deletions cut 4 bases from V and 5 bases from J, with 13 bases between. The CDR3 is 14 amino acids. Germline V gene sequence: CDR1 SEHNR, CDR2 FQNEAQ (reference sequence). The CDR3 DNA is TGTGCCAGCAGCTCCCGACCCCGCGGAGATACGCAGTATTTT. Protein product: CASSSRPRGDTQYF.

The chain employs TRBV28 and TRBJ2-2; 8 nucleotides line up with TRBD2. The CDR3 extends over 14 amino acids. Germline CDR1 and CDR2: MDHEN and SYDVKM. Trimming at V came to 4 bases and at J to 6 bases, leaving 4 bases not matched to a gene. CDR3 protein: CASSSPGGAGELFF. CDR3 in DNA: TGTGCCAGCAGTTCTCCGGGGGGGGCCGGGGAGCTGTTTTTT.

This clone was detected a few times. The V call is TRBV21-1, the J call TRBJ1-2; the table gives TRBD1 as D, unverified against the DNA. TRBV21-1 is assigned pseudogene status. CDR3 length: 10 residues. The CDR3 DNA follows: TGTGCCCGAAGACATGGCGGCTACACCTTC. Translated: CARRHGGYTF.

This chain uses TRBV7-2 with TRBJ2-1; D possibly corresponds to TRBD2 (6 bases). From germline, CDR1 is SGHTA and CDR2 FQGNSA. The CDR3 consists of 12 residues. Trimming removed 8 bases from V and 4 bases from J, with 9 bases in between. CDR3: CASGRQYNEQFF. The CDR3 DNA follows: TGTGCCAGCGGGAGGCAGTACAATGAGCAGTTCTTC.

The CDR3 sequence: CASSYSGWETQYF. The CDR3 DNA is TGTGCCAGCAGTTACTCGGGCTGGGAGACCCAGTACTTC. This chain links TRBV6-5 with TRBJ2-5; no clear D. The CDR3 contains 13 residues. Germline CDR1 MNHEY, CDR2 SVGAGI. V was shortened by 0 bases and J by 5 bases, with 7 bases between the two germline ends.

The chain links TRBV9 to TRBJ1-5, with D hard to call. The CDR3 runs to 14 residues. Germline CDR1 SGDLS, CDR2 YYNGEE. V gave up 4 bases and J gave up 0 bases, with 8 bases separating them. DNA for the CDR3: TGTGCCAGCAGCCTGACACCTAGCAATCAGCCCCAGCATTTT. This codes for CASSLTPSNQPQHF.

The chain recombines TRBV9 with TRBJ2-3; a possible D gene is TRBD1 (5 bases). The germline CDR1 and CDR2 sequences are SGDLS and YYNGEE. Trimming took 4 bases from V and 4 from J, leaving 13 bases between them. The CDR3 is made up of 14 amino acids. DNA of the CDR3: TGTGCCAGCAGCCCGATTCAGGGCCCAGATACGCAGTATTTT. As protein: CASSPIQGPDTQYF.

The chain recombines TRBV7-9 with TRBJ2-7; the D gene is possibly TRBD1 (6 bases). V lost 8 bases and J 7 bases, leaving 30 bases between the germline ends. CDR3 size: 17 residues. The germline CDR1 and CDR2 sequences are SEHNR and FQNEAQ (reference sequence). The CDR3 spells CASGDTGSGAAGGEQYF. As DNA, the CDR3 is TGTGCCAGCGGAGATACAGGGTCCGGAGCGGCTGGCGGTGAGCAGTACTTC.

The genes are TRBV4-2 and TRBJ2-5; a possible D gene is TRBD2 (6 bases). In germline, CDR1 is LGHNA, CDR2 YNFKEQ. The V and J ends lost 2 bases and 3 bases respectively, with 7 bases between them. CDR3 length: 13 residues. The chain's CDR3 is CASSQPSEETQYF. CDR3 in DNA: TGTGCCAGCAGCCAACCTAGCGAAGAGACCCAGTACTTC.